This entry is about one TCR beta chain. Its antigen is unknown. The sample is drawn from a study of siplizumab effects on memory and regulatory T cells. General study findings and limits: Siplizumab conditions gave an average of around 70% Treg-derived mappable alloreactive CD4+ clones, versus less than 35% for controls.

The assay was immunoSEQ multiplex PCR, and TCRdb's table has in-frame clones only and misses some. This repertoire shows fewer than 110,000 clones, about nine tenths found once; its top ten account for around 12%. Germline assignment: CDR1 MNHEY and CDR2 SVGAGI. This CDR3 contains 15 residues. Losses at the gene ends were 6 bases for V and 7 bases for J; bases not matched to a gene: 11. The sequenced material came from non-Treg CD4+ T cells sorted from blood. The rearrangement links TRBV6-5 to TRBJ2-2; the match to TRBD2 covers 7 bases. The clonotype was recovered from a human donor in good health. The DNA of the CDR3 is TGTGCCAGCAGATTGCCGGGGGGAGTGGACGGGGAGCTGTTTTTT. Translation gives CASRLPGGVDGELFF.